This TCR beta chain was identified during a study of EBV T-cell therapy then PD-1 blockade in nasopharyngeal carcinoma. For this clone: Its antigen remains unknown.

The repertoire was sequenced with immunoSEQ multiplex PCR; TCRdb's copy has only in-frame clones and lacks some. This repertoire shows about 20,000 clones, almost 85% found once; its top ten account for roughly 30%. The CDR3 covers 14 residues. V was pared by 0 bases and J by 6 bases, with 11 bases between. The germline gives CDR1 SGDLS, CDR2 YYNGEE. Noted treatment: AdE1-LMPpoly-expanded autologous EBV-specific T-cell therapy followed by anti-PD-1 nivolumab. The TCR was taken from a man aged 40-55 years with nasopharyngeal carcinoma. This sample comprised CD8+ T cells from blood, obtained around day 34 from a patient whose treatment included autologous EBV-specific T cells and nivolumab. The J gene is TRBJ2-3, the V gene TRBV9; TRBD2 is a possible D gene (7 bases). CDR3 sequence: CASSVEGGLDTQYF. CDR3 nucleotides: TGTGCCAGCAGCGTAGAGGGGGGGCTGGATACGCAGTATTTT.